Sequencing of this TCR beta chain was carried out in a study of breast tumors, draining lymph nodes, adjacent tissues. This clonotype was counted at least ten times. The lymph nodes were axillary draining lymph nodes from breast cancer patients. Via MiXCR, TCRdb re-called the multiplex PCR reads, giving one row per CDR3 protein. The sample contains fewer than 85,000 distinct CDR3 sequences, 15% to 20% of which appear only once. CDR1 is MRHNA and CDR2 is SNTAGT in the germline V gene. This CDR3 is 14 amino acids long. The junction had 7 bases not matched to a gene; V was cut back by 6 bases and J by 3 bases.

The chain has TRBV6-4 and TRBJ2-7, with 8 bases identical to TRBD2. The specimen was axillary lymph node tissue. The clonotype comes from a female donor with breast cancer. Some clones in this sample may be carry-over from other donors' samples. The CDR3 coding sequence is TGTGCCAGCAGGAGGGGGACTAGTGTCTACGAGCAGTACTTC. Amino acid sequence: CASRRGTSVYEQYF.